This T cell receptor beta chain emerged from a study of T cells in Graves' hyperthyroidism and ophthalmopathy. Study-level results: Appearing also in blood were most of the thyroid clonotypes expanded above 0.001.

Amplification of TCR beta CDR3 regions used RNA as the template. Primed by the HTBI set, a first-round RT-PCR was run on the TCR CDR3. From the multiplex PCR reads, TCRdb called clonotypes with MiXCR, one entry per CDR3 protein. The sample has some 770,000 distinct CDR3 sequences; about 15% are singletons. Patients counted as stable if ophthalmopathy did not develop within 18 months. In this sample, this clonotype turned up many times. Its antigen is as yet unknown. Trimming removed 11 bases from V and 3 bases from J, with 16 bases in between. The germline V gene encodes CDR1 SNHLY and CDR2 FYNNEI. The CDR3 runs to 13 residues.

Sequencing was done on a sample of blood. The origin of this receptor is a man younger than 35 with Graves' hyperthyroidism. V is TRBV2 and J is TRBJ1-2; D ambiguous. CDR3 residues: CAGAPRTDYGYTF. The CDR3 DNA reads TGTGCCGGTGCACCCCGAACGGACTATGGCTACACCTTC.